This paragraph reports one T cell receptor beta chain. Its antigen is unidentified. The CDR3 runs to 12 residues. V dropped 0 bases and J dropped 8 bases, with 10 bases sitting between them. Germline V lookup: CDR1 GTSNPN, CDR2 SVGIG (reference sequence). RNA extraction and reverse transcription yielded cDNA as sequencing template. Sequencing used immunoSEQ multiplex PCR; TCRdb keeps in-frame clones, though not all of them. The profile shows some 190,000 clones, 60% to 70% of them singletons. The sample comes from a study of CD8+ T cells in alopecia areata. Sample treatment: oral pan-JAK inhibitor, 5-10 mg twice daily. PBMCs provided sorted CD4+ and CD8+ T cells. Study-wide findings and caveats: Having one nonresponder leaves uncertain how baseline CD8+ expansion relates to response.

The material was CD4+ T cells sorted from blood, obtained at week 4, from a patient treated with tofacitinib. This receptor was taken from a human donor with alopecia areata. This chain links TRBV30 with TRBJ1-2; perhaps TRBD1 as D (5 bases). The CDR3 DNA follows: TGTGCCTGGAGTGTAGAAGGGGAGGGCTACACCTTC. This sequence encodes CAWSVEGEGYTF.